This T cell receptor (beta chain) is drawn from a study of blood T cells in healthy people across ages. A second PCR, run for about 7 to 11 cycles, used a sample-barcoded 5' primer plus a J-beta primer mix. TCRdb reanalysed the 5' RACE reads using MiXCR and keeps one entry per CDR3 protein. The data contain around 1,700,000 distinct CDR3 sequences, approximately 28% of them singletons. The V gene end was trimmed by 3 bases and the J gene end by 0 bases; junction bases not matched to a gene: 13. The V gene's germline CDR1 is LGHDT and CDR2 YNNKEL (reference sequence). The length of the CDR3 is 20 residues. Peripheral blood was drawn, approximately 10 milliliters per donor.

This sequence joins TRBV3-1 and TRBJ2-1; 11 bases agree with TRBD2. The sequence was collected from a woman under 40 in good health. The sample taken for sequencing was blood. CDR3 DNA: TGTGCCAGCAGCCACAGATTAAGGGGTGGACTAGCGGGCTCCTACAATGAGCAGTTCTTC. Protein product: CASSHRLRGGLAGSYNEQFF.